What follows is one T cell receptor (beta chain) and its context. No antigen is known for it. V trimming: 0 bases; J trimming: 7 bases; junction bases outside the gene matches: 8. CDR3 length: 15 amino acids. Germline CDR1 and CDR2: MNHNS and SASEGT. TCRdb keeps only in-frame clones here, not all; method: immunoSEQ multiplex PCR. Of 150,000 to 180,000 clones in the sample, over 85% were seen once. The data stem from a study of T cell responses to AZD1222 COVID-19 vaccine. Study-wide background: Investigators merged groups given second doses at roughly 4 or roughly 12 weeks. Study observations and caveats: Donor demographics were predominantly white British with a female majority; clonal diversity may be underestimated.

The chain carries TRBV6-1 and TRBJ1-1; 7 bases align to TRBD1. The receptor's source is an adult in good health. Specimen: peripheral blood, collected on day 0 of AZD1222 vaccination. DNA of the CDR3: TGTGCCAGCAGTGAAGCGCACAGGGGTTATGATGAAGCTTTCTTT. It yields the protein CASSEAHRGYDEAFF.